Sequencing of this T cell receptor (beta chain) was carried out in a study of long-term antiretroviral therapy in people with HIV (dated by TCRdb to 2022 to 2024). For the wider study: The earliest samples were collected roughly a decade before the 2015 WHO recommendation for immediate ART, at a time when ART was usually postponed until CD4 counts fell. A retrospective serial study tested whether changes in peripheral blood TRB repertoire composition and diversity were associated with ART initiation and durable HIV suppression. From some 33 adults with confirmed HIV infection, the cohort provided approximately 210 cryopreserved PBMC samples, gathered serially across a mean of around six years (range 1-12). About 40% of the roughly 30 participants with HIV were female. No cross-contamination during QIAcube processing was shown when test extractions of a monoclonal T-cell line were performed alongside about 33 polyclonal samples. Broad study findings and their caveats: Expanded TRB clones identified before ART initiation dominated the repertoire at all time points, although this dominance fluctuated and declined in many PLHIV after ART. Inferences about post-ART repertoire changes were limited because no data were available on ART adherence, viral resistance or therapy changes. Samples dated from about 2004 to 2018, and the ART regimens used may be less effective than current ones. HIV repertoires had narrower CDR3 length ranges than controls, and the network structure suggested an antigen-experienced repertoire that shifted only slightly toward naive after ART. Because PBMC availability was limited, only the TCR beta chain was sequenced, with no alpha chain pairing. Starting ART was linked to a significant rise in TRB diversity, yet even after long-term ART the diversity remained significantly lower than in transplant donor controls. Because cell numbers in pre-ART samples were limited, unsorted PBMC were profiled instead of sorted CD4+ and CD8+ T cells.

Participants were included only if at least one PBMC sample before ART initiation and at least two post-ART samples were available. Every participant with HIV received treatment in the United States of America. Before DNA extraction, cryopreserved samples of about 0.9-11 million PBMC were thawed and then washed. At the time of the earliest PBMC sample, participants with HIV were aged between about 20 and 54 years. PBMC samples were contributed by each participant from 1-4 timepoints before ART initiation and 2-8 timepoints after ART initiation, with a median of 7 samples. For every participant, serial HIV viral load, CD4+ T-cell count, ART history and demographic data were obtained. A Qiagen kit on a QIAcube was used to extract genomic DNA from unsorted PBMC, with samples processed in batches of 12. Notes on this clone: Its cognate antigen has yet to be identified. Base qualities are not provided; no much larger clone lies one nucleotide away.

The CDR3 runs 11 amino acids, cysteine and phenylalanine included. The entry retains the CDR3 DNA only, 33 bases that are in frame from base 1. The V end loses 3 bases and the J end loses 6 bases, and a stretch of 5 bases separates them. CDR1 SNHLY and CDR2 FYNNEI are derived from the germline V gene. The immunoSEQ hsTCRB v3.0 assay was used at survey level resolution to sequence the TRB variable region. The targeted TRB sequencing depth was about 35,000-55,000 T-cell genomes per sample. An Illumina MiSeq with a v3 150-cycle kit was used to sequence the pooled TRB libraries. The source study handled its data this way. Repertoire analysis was run in R within a reproducible Nextflow workflow that covered QC, data transformation and analysis. LymphoSeq2, an R package for AIRR-Seq data exploration, was used to implement custom analyses. Several samples that yielded fewer than 5000 total TRB sequences were excluded, so that 200 or so HIV repertoires were analyzed. Among the 170 to 200 retained HIV repertoires, 55 to 60 were collected before ART initiation and roughly 130 were collected after ART initiation. Repertoires were downsampled to 5000 TRB nucleotide sequences, with summary statistics averaged over 100 downsampling iterations. The analysis kept only TRB sequences whose CDR3 regions were at least seven amino acids long. A Shannon entropy-derived clonality score and the Gini coefficient were used to measure diversity. In the repertoire networks, any two of the top 5000 CDR3 amino acid sequences were connected whenever the two sequences differed by an edit distance of one. For TRB CDR3 amino acid sequences, antigen specificity groups and MHC restriction were predicted with GLIPH2. CDR3 amino acid sequences were matched against VDJdb and McPAS-TCR to flag known CMV, EBV, HIV or tissue antigen associations. Pre-ART, post-ART and control groups were compared with Wilcoxon signed-rank tests and Holm-Bonferroni correction. Held by TCRdb, this immuneACCESS table contains in-frame sequences only and omits some clones. Under half of the omission traces to an unresolved V gene where checked; the cause of the rest is unknown. V and J calls and clone size are those listed in that table; D and trimming were worked out from the DNA. The sample has tens of thousands of clones on record, 70% to 90% of them singletons. The top ten clones comprise around 6.5% of the sample.

Recombination linked TRBV2 to TRBJ1-2; a tentative D match to TRBD1 spans 5 bases. This TCR was recovered from a man aged 55 to 70 with HIV. The sample here was unsorted PBMCs, taken 0.6 years after starting antiretroviral therapy. The CDR3: CASSEGDGYTF. The bases are TGTGCCAGCAGTGAGGGGGATGGCTACACCTTC.